What follows are 22 T cell receptor beta chains derived from one specimen sequenced in a study of cytomegalovirus exposure and HLA in healthy donors. PCR primers comprised 60 Vbeta and 13 Jbeta primers. This table comes from immunoSEQ multiplex PCR, and its TCRdb copy is limited to in-frame clones, with some not included. The sample lists 100,000 to 150,000 clones; just over 70% were seen once. Sequencing input: PBMCs. The receptors were gathered from a woman aged 60-75 years in good health and CMV-seropositive.

J is TRBJ1-2 and V is TRBV28; D is unresolved. The V end lost 7 bases, the J end lost 4 bases, and 13 bases lay between the germline ends. Germline lookup yields CDR1 MDHEN and CDR2 SYDVKM. This CDR3 is 13 amino acids long. CDR3: CASTNLRGYGYTF. Written as DNA, the CDR3 is TGTGCCAGCACGAACCTGAGAGGCTATGGCTACACCTTC.

V and J are TRBV9 and TRBJ2-3, with 12 bases identical to TRBD1. Unmatched junction bases numbered 3, after V lost 0 bases and J lost 4 bases. This CDR3 comprises 16 residues. Per germline, CDR1 SGDLS and CDR2 YYNGEE. The CDR3 reads CASSVAGTGGADTQYF. The CDR3 coding sequence is TGTGCCAGCAGCGTAGCCGGGACAGGGGGCGCAGATACGCAGTATTTT.

This chain joins TRBV27 and TRBJ2-1; no definite D call. V was pared by 3 bases and J by 6 bases, with 3 bases between. Germline CDR1 is MNHEY and CDR2 is SMNVEV (reference sequence). The CDR3 has 11 amino acids. The CDR3 spells CASSFGNEQFF. Here the CDR3 DNA reads TGTGCCAGCAGTTTCGGCAATGAGCAGTTCTTC.

This chain joins TRBV7-2 and TRBJ2-3, with a weak D call TRBD2 (5 bases). This CDR3 contains 16 residues. Trimming took off 0 bases at V and 4 bases at J, with 14 bases between the two ends. Germline V gene data show CDR1 as SGHTA and CDR2 as FQGNSA. Here the CDR3 reads CASSLALVARADTQYF. CDR3 nucleotide sequence: TGTGCCAGCAGCTTAGCGCTTGTAGCGAGGGCAGATACGCAGTATTTT. Looking up the rest from reference TRBV7-2 and TRBJ2-3 gives the full variable domain: GAGVSQSPSNKVTEKGKDVELRCDPISGHTALYWYRQSLGQGLEFLIYFQGNSAPDKSGLPSDRFSAERTGGSVSTLTIQRTQQEDSAVYLCASSLALVARADTQYFGPGTRLTVL.

The rearrangement links TRBV11-1 to TRBJ2-7; tentative D call: TRBD2 (6 bases). Germline V gene lookup returns CDR1 SGHAT and CDR2 FQDESV (reference sequence). Trimming took off 1 base at V and 3 bases at J, with 19 bases between the two ends. The CDR3 runs to 17 residues. The CDR3 spells CASSLGGDFYTDYEQYF. CDR3 sequence (DNA): TGTGCCAGCAGCTTAGGGGGGGACTTCTACACGGACTACGAGCAGTACTTC.

The rearrangement links TRBV9 to TRBJ2-3, with D unclear. CDR3 size: 15 residues. Looked up from germline, CDR1 is SGDLS and CDR2 is YYNGEE. Trimming removed 0 bases at V and 0 bases at J, with 8 bases between. CDR3 in DNA: TGTGCCAGCAGCGTAGGTTCCATTAGCACAGATACGCAGTATTTT. Amino acid sequence: CASSVGSISTDTQYF.

This clone was seen a few times. This rearrangement joins TRBV19 to TRBJ2-2; a possible D gene is TRBD1 (5 bases). The V end lost 10 bases, the J end lost 1 base, and 10 bases lay between the germline ends. Germline assignment: CDR1 LNHDA and CDR2 SQIVND (reference sequence). The CDR3 has 13 residues. The CDR3 bases are TGTGCCACCCGTCAGGGGAACACCGGGGAGCTGTTTTTT. This gives the protein CATRQGNTGELFF. Supplemented by reference TRBV19 and TRBJ2-2, the full variable domain reads DGGITQSPKYLFRKEGQNVTLSCEQNLNHDAMYWYRQDPGQGLRLIYYSQIVNDFQKGDIAEGYSVSREKKESFPLTVTSAQKNPTAFYLCATRQGNTGELFFGEGSRLTVL.

This rearrangement joins TRBV14 to TRBJ2-1; possibly TRBD2 for D (7 bases). There are 17 residues in the CDR3. Trimming took 1 base from V and 0 from J, leaving 13 bases between them. Germline values: CDR1 SGHDN, CDR2 FVKESK. The CDR3 nucleotides read TGTGCCAGCAGCCAAGGGCTCGGGGGGCCCTCCTACAATGAGCAGTTCTTC. Translating gives CASSQGLGGPSYNEQFF.

The V gene is TRBV27, the J gene TRBJ1-3, with D unresolved. The V end was cut by 5 bases, the J end by 0 bases, with 8 bases between. The length of the CDR3 is 14 residues. Germline V CDR1 and CDR2: MNHEY, SMNVEV (reference sequence). In DNA form, the CDR3 reads TGTGCCAGCAGTCCGACATACTCTGGAAACACCATATATTTT. This encodes CASSPTYSGNTIYF.

The rearrangement uses TRBV2 and TRBJ1-1; D is ambiguous. The germline V gene has CDR1 SNHLY and CDR2 FYNNEI. The CDR3 has 11 residues. V lost 6 bases, J lost 10 bases, and 12 bases lay in between. DNA of the CDR3: TGTGCCAGCAGCCCACGGGCGGGAGCTTTCTTT. The encoded protein is CASSPRAGAFF.

The J gene is TRBJ2-7, the V gene TRBV5-1, with unresolved D. Germline-derived CDR1 and CDR2 are SGHRS and YFSETQ. CDR3 length: 14 amino acids. V lost 4 bases and J 2 bases, leaving 13 bases between the germline ends. CDR3 sequence reads: CASSPGSDPYEQYF. The CDR3 nucleotides are TGCGCCAGCAGCCCCGGGTCGGATCCCTACGAGCAGTACTTC.

The chain links TRBV29-1 to TRBJ2-7; 8 positions agree with TRBD1. CDR1 is SQVTM, CDR2 ANQGSEA, per germline. J lost 6 bases, V lost 7 bases, and 5 bases had no gene match. This CDR3 contains 11 residues. In DNA, the CDR3 is TGCAGCGGGGGGGACAGGCCCGAGCAGTACTTC. Protein product: CSGGDRPEQYF.

This clone came up a few times. This chain uses TRBV7-9 with TRBJ2-7; 9 bases align to TRBD1. This CDR3 has 15 amino acids. Germline V gene lookup returns CDR1 SEHNR and CDR2 FQNEAQ (reference sequence). The junction had 6 bases not matched to a gene; V was cut back by 4 bases and J by 2 bases. The chain's CDR3 is CASSSDRDRAYEQYF. The CDR3 nucleotides read TGTGCCAGCAGCTCCGACCGGGACAGGGCCTACGAGCAGTACTTC.

The V gene is TRBV5-1, the J gene TRBJ1-6; a possible D gene is TRBD1 (5 bases). This CDR3 spans 17 amino acids. The germline gives CDR1 SGHRS, CDR2 YFSETQ. Between the trimmed V and J ends, which lost 0 bases and 6 bases, there was a span of 16 bases. The CDR3 sequence: CASSLVASAGLNSPLHF. The CDR3 DNA sequence: TGCGCCAGCAGCTTGGTGGCGTCGGCGGGGCTTAATTCACCCCTCCACTTT.

The chain has TRBV7-6 and TRBJ1-5; 7 bases map to TRBD1. V lost 5 bases, J lost 2 bases, and 3 bases stayed unmatched. CDR3 length: 14 residues. The germline gives CDR1 SGHVS, CDR2 FNYEAQ. As DNA, the CDR3 is TGTGCCAGCAGCCCAGGACAGGGCAATCAGCCCCAGCATTTT. It yields the protein CASSPGQGNQPQHF.

The table lists this clone with a count of one. The chain is built from TRBV19 and TRBJ2-7; maybe TRBD1 (6 bases). The V end lost 6 bases, the J end lost 4 bases, and 7 bases lay between the germline ends. The CDR3 contains 11 residues. Germline CDR1 LNHDA, CDR2 SQIVND (reference sequence). CDR3: CASSQGYEQYF. The CDR3 nucleotides are TGTGCCAGTAGCCAGGGGTACGAGCAGTACTTC.

J is TRBJ2-2 and V is TRBV2; TRBD1 aligns across 9 bases. This CDR3 is built from 15 residues. The V segment lost 1 base and the J segment 5 bases; nucleotides outside the gene matches: 2. Germline CDR1 and CDR2: SNHLY and FYNNEI. The CDR3 loop is CASSEEGQGTGELFF. CDR3 DNA: TGTGCCAGCAGTGAAGAGGGACAGGGAACCGGGGAGCTGTTTTTT.

This clone was recorded a few times. The CDR3: CASSYGAGNSPLHF. CDR3 nucleotide sequence: TGTGCCAGCAGTTACGGGGCAGGTAATTCACCCCTCCACTTT. J is TRBJ1-6 and V is TRBV6-6; D is possibly TRBD1 (5 bases). CDR1 is MNHNY, CDR2 SVGAGI, per germline (reference sequence). Trimming stripped 2 bases from V and 6 bases from J, with 8 bases between. The CDR3 loop spans 14 amino acids.

This clone was counted only a few times. The genes are TRBV10-1 and TRBJ2-3; 8 bases fit TRBD2. V trimming: 1 base; J trimming: 2 bases; junction bases outside the gene matches: 5. This CDR3 has 16 amino acids. CDR1 is WNHNN, CDR2 SYGVQD, per germline (reference sequence). The CDR3 loop reads CASSELVAGPTDTQYF. The DNA for the CDR3 is TGCGCCAGCAGTGAGTTGGTAGCGGGGCCCACAGATACGCAGTATTTT.

This clone was picked up a small number of times. The rearrangement joins TRBV6-1 to TRBJ1-1, with D hard to call. V lost 1 base and J lost 5, with 14 bases in between. CDR3 length: 15 amino acids. In germline, CDR1 is MNHNS, CDR2 SASEGT. CDR3 protein: CASSEGPRAGTEAFF. The CDR3 DNA sequence: TGTGCCAGCAGTGAAGGACCAAGGGCGGGGACTGAAGCTTTCTTT.

This chain joins TRBV5-5 and TRBJ1-1, with 10 bases fitting TRBD1. The length of the CDR3 is 14 residues. From germline, CDR1 is SGHKS and CDR2 YYEKEE (reference sequence). With V trimmed by 3 bases and J by 4 bases, 3 bases remained unmatched. The CDR3 nucleotides are TGTGCCAGCAGCTCGTGGACAGGGGGCACTGAAGCTTTCTTT. It yields the protein CASSSWTGGTEAFF.

This clone is a singleton in its sample. V gene TRBV5-4 combines with J gene TRBJ2-2; D not certain. Germline lookup yields CDR1 SGHNT and CDR2 YYREEE (reference sequence). The CDR3 loop spans 16 amino acids. The V end was cut by 4 bases, the J end by 0 bases, with 13 bases between. DNA of the CDR3: TGTGCCAGCAGCCCTCGAGGTTTGCCGAACACCGGGGAGCTGTTTTTT. It encodes CASSPRGLPNTGELFF.